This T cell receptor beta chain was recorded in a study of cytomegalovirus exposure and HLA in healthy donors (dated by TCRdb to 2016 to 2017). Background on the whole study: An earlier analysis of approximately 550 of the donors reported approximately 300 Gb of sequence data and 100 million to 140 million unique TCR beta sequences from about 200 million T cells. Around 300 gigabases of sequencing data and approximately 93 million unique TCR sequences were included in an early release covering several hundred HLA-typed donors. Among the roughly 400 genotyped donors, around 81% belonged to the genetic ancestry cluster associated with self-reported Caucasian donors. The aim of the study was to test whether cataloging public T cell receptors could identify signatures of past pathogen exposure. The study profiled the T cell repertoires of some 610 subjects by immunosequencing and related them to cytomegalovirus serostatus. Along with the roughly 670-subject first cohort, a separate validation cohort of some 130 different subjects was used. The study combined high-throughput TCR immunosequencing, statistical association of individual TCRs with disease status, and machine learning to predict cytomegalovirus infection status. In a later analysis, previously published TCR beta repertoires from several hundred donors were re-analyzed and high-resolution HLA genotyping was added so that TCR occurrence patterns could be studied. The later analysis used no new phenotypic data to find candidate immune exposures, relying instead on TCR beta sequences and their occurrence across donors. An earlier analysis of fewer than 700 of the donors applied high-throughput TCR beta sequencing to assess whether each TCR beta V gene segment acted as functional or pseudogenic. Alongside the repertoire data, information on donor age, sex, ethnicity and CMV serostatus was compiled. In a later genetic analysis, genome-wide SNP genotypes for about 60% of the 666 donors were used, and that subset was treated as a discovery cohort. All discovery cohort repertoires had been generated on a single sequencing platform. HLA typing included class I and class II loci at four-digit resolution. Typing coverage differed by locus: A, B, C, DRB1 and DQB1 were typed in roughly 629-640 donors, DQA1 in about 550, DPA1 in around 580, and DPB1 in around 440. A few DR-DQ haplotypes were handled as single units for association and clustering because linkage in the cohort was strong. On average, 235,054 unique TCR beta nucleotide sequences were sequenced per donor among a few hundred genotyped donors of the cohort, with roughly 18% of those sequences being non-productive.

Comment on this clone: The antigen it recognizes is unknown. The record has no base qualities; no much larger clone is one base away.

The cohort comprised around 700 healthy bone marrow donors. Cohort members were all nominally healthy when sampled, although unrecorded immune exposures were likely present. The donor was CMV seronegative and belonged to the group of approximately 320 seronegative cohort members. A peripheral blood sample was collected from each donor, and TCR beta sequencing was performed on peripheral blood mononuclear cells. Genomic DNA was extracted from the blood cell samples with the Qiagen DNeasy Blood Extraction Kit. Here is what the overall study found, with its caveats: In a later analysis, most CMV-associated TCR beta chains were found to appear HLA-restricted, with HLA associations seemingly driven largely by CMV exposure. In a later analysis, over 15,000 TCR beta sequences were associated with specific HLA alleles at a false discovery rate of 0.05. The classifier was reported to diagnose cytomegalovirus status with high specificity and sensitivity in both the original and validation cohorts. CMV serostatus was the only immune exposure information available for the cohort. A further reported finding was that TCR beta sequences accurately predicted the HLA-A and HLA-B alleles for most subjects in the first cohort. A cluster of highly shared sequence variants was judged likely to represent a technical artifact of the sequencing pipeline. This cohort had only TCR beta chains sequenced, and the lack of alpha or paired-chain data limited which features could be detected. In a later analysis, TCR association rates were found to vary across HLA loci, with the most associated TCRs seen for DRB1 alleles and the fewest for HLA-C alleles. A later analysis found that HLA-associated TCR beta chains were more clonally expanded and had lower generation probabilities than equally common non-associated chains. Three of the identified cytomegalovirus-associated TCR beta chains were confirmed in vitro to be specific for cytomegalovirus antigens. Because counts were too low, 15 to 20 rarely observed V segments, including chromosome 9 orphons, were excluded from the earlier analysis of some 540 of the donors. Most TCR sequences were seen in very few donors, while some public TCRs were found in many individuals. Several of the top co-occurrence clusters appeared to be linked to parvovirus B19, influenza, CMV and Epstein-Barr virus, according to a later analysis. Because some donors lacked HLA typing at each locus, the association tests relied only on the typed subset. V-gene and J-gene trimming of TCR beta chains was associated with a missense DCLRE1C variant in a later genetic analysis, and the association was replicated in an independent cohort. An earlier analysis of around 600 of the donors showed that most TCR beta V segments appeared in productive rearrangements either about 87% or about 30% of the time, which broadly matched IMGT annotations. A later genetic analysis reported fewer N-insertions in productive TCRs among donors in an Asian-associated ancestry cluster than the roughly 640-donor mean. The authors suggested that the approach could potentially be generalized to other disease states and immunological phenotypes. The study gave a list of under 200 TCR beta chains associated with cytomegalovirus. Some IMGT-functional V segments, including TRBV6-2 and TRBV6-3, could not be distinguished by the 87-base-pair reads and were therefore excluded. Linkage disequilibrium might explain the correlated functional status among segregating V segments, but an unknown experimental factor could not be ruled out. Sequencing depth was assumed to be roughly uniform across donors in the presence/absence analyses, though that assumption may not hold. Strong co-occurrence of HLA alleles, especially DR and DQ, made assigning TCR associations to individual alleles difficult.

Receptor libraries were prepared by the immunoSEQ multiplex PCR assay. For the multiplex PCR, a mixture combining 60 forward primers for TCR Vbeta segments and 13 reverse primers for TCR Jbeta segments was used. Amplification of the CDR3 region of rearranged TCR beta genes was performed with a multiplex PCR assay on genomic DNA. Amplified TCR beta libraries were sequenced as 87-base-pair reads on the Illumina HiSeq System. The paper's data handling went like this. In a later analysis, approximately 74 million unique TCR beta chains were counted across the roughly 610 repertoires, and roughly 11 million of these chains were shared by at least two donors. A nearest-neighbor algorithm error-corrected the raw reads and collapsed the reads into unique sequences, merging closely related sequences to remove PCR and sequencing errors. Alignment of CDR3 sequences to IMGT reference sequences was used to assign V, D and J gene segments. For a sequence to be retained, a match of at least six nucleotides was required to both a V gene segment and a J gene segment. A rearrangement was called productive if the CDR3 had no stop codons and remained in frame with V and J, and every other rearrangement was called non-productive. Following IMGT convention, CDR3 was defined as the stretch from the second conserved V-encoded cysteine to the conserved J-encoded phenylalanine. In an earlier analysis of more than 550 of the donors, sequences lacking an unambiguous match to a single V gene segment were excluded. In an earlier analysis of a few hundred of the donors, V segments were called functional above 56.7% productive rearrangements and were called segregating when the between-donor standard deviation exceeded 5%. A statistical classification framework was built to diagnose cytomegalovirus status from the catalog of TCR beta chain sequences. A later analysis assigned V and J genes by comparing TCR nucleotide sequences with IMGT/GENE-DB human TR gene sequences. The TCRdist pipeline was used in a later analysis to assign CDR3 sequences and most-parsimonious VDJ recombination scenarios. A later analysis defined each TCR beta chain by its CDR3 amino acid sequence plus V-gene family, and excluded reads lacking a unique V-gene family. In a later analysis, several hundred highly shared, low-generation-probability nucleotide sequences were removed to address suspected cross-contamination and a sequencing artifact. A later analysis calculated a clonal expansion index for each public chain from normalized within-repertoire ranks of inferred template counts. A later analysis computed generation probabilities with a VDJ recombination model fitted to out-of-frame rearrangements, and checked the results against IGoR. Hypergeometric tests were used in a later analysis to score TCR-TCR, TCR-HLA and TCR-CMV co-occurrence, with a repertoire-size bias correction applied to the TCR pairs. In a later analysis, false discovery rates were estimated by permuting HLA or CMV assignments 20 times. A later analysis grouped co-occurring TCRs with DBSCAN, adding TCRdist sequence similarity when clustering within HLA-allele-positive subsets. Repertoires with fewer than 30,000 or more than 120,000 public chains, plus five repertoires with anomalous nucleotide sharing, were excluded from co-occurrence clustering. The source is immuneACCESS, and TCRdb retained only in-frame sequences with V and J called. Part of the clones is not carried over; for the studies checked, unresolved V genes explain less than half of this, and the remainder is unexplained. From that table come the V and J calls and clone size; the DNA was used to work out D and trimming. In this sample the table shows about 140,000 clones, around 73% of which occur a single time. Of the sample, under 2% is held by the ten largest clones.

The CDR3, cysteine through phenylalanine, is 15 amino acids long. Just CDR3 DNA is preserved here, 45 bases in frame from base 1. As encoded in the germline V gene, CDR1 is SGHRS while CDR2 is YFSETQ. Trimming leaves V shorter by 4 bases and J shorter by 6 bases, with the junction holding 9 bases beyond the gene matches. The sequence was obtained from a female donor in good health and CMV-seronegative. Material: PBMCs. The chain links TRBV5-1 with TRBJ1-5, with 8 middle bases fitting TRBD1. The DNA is TGCGCCAGCAGCCCAGGACAGGGCGCGGGTCAGCCCCAGCATTTT. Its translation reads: CASSPGQGAGQPQHF.